One and the same sample provided the 30 T cell receptor beta chains below, sequenced in a study of T cell repertoires in ileal Crohn's disease. TCRdb keeps only in-frame clones here, not all; method: immunoSEQ multiplex PCR. The repertoire consists of fewer than 20,000 clones, with about 60% occurring once and the leading ten covering less than 7.5%. Sequencing input: ileal tissue. Every receptor here comes from an adult with Crohn's disease.

For the CDR3, the DNA is TGTGCCAGCAGCTATCCGGGACTAGCCGTCAATGAGCAGTTCTTC. Translating it yields CASSYPGLAVNEQFF. This chain connects TRBV7-9 to TRBJ2-1; the match to TRBD2 covers 9 bases. CDR1 SEHNR and CDR2 FQNEAQ come from the germline V gene (reference sequence). The CDR3 is made up of 15 amino acids. V was clipped by 4 bases and J by 6 bases; unmatched bases: 7.

As concerns this clone: This sample also contains other DNA sequences that code for the same CDR3. V is TRBV5-4 and J is TRBJ2-5; D is undetermined. Germline values: CDR1 SGHNT, CDR2 YYREEE (reference sequence). The length of the CDR3 is 12 residues. Deletions cut 2 bases from V and 2 bases from J, with 4 bases between. Here the CDR3 DNA reads TGTGCCAGCAGCTTCTCTCAAGAGACCCAGTACTTC. Amino acid sequence: CASSFSQETQYF.

This clone occurred a few times. The chain couples TRBV18 to TRBJ1-2; 9 bases fit TRBD1. The CDR3 runs 14 residues. The V and J ends lost 4 bases and 10 bases, in that order; junction bases with no gene match: 10. Germline loops: CDR1 KGHSH, CDR2 LQKENI. The CDR3 coding sequence is TGTGCCAGCTCACACAACCGGGACAGGGCATCCTACACCTTC. Amino acids: CASSHNRDRASYTF.

The chain recombines TRBV6-5 with TRBJ2-5; 8 bases fit TRBD2. The germline CDR1 and CDR2 sequences are MNHEY and SVGAGI. V lost 6 bases and J lost 2; bases outside the gene matches: 2. The CDR3 length is 13 residues. This CDR3 is CASRAGGQETQYF. The DNA of the CDR3 is TGTGCCAGCAGGGCGGGAGGTCAAGAGACCCAGTACTTC.

The chain links TRBV6-6 to TRBJ1-1; D not resolved. The CDR3 covers 14 residues. V was shortened by 4 bases and J by 4 bases, with 13 bases between the two germline ends. Germline loops: CDR1 MNHNY, CDR2 SVGAGI (reference sequence). CDR3 nucleotide sequence: TGTGCCAGCAGTTTTACCCCACGGGGCACTGAAGCTTTCTTT. This sequence encodes CASSFTPRGTEAFF.

V and J are TRBV19 and TRBJ1-2; 11 positions match TRBD1. V lost 3 bases, J lost 7 bases, and 7 bases stayed unmatched. The CDR3 consists of 15 residues. CDR1 LNHDA and CDR2 SQIVND come from the germline V gene (reference sequence). The CDR3 is CASSIWTGGRRGYTF. CDR3 coding DNA: TGTGCCAGTAGTATCTGGACAGGGGGCCGGCGTGGCTACACCTTC.

V and J are TRBV10-1 and TRBJ1-1, with D tentatively TRBD1 (6 bases). Germline assignment: CDR1 WNHNN and CDR2 SYGVQD (reference sequence). Trimming stripped 3 bases from V and 4 bases from J, with 18 bases between. CDR3 size: 16 residues. The CDR3 reads CASSDQPPGEATEAFF. The CDR3 DNA reads TGCGCCAGCAGTGACCAACCCCCAGGGGAAGCCACTGAAGCTTTCTTT.

This clone has just a few counts. The chain is built from TRBV7-2 and TRBJ2-1, with D possibly being TRBD2 (5 bases). Trimming cost V 2 bases and J 4 bases, with 15 bases left between them. This CDR3 is built from 16 residues. From germline, CDR1 is SGHTA and CDR2 FQGNSA. The CDR3, as DNA: TGTGCCAGCAGCTTAACAAACAACAGACTATACAATGAGCAGTTCTTC. Translated, it gives CASSLTNNRLYNEQFF. Filled out from reference TRBV7-2 and TRBJ2-1, the complete variable domain reads GAGVSQSPSNKVTEKGKDVELRCDPISGHTALYWYRQSLGQGLEFLIYFQGNSAPDKSGLPSDRFSAERTGGSVSTLTIQRTQQEDSAVYLCASSLTNNRLYNEQFFGPGTRLTVL.

CDR3: CAGCRAGAQETQYF. CDR3 DNA sequence: TGTGCCGGCTGTCGGGCGGGGGCCCAAGAGACCCAGTACTTC. J is TRBJ2-5 and V is TRBV7-8, with a tentative D call TRBD2 (7 bases). Trimming left V 11 bases short and J 1 base short, with 17 bases between. Germline V gene sequence: CDR1 SGHVS, CDR2 FQNEAQ. This CDR3 contains 14 residues.

V is TRBV15 and J is TRBJ2-5; tentatively, D is TRBD1 (5 bases). The CDR3 consists of 15 residues. CDR1 LNHNV and CDR2 YYDKDF come from the germline V gene (reference sequence). V was shortened by 4 bases and J by 1 base, with 13 bases between the two germline ends. This CDR3 reads CATSTSDSLQETQYF. CDR3 nucleotide sequence: TGTGCCACCAGCACGTCAGACAGTCTCCAAGAGACCCAGTACTTC.

In its sample, this clone ranks as medium-sized. V and J are TRBV28 and TRBJ1-4, with 9 bases fitting TRBD1. CDR1 and CDR2 (germline): MDHEN, SYDVKM. The CDR3 length is 15 residues. Trimming took 4 bases from V and 8 from J; bases not matched to a gene: 8. In DNA, the CDR3 is TGTGCCAGCAGTTCCTCGGGGACAGGGCTGGAAAAACTGTTTTTT. Its protein product is CASSSSGTGLEKLFF.

This clone has just one count. The chain is built from TRBV5-1 and TRBJ2-1, with 11 nucleotides matching TRBD2. The CDR3 runs 17 residues. Germline values: CDR1 SGHRS, CDR2 YFSETQ. The ends lost 3 bases at V and 2 bases at J; junction bases unmatched: 7. The CDR3 reads CASSSALAGGPYNEQFF. CDR3 DNA: TGCGCCAGCAGCTCGGCCCTAGCGGGAGGCCCCTACAATGAGCAGTTCTTC.

The sample holds a few counts of this clone. J is TRBJ2-2 and V is TRBV6-1, with D possibly being TRBD1 (5 bases). The CDR3 is 14 amino acids. Germline CDR1 and CDR2: MNHNS and SASEGT. V gave up 4 bases and J gave up 4 bases, with 10 bases separating them. The CDR3 bases are TGTGCCAGCAGTGCAGGGTACGGCACCGGGGAGCTGTTTTTT. Translated, it gives CASSAGYGTGELFF.

V usage is TRBV28 and J usage is TRBJ1-2, with D unresolved. The germline V gene encodes CDR1 MDHEN and CDR2 SYDVKM. The CDR3 consists of 15 residues. V was shortened by 3 bases and J by 2 bases, with 13 bases between the two germline ends. CDR3 nucleotide sequence: TGTGCCAGCAGTTTCCGACTCGACGGGAACTATGGCTACACCTTC. Its translation is CASSFRLDGNYGYTF.

Comment on this clone: The junction shows a germline mismatch at one end, possibly a read error. This chain connects TRBV19 to TRBJ2-7, with D unresolved. CDR1 LNHDA and CDR2 SQIVND come from the germline V gene (reference sequence). This CDR3 comprises 13 residues. The CDR3 DNA is TGTGCCAGTATTATACCCAGCTCCTACGAGCAGTACTTC. This translates into CASIIPSSYEQYF.

The V and J genes are TRBV6-5 and TRBJ1-1; 10 positions agree with TRBD1. The V segment lost 4 bases and the J segment 1 base; nucleotides outside the gene matches: 6. The germline V gene has CDR1 MNHEY and CDR2 SVGAGI. The CDR3 is made up of 16 amino acids. CDR3 loop: CASSWRDRGSNTEAFF. The CDR3 coding sequence is TGTGCCAGCAGTTGGCGGGACAGGGGTTCGAACACTGAAGCTTTCTTT.

This clone occurred a few times. V and J are TRBV7-2 and TRBJ2-1; TRBD2 matches at 10 bases. The CDR3 has 15 amino acids. Germline CDR1 is SGHTA and CDR2 is FQGNSA. V trimming: 1 base; J trimming: 6 bases; junction bases outside the gene matches: 3. The CDR3 region is CASSLDPSGGNEQFF. The CDR3, as DNA: TGTGCCAGCAGCTTAGATCCTAGCGGGGGCAATGAGCAGTTCTTC.

This clone was picked up a small number of times. The V gene is TRBV6-5, the J gene TRBJ1-2; 7 positions agree with TRBD1. The CDR3 length is 14 residues. With V trimmed by 6 bases and J by 4 bases, 8 bases remained unmatched. Germline V gene lookup returns CDR1 MNHEY and CDR2 SVGAGI. Here the CDR3 reads CASRFQGEGYGYTF. The CDR3 nucleotides are TGTGCCAGCAGATTCCAGGGGGAAGGCTATGGCTACACCTTC.

The rearrangement joins TRBV9 to TRBJ2-1, with 7 bases matching TRBD2. V was clipped by 3 bases and J by 7 bases; unmatched bases: 7. Germline CDR1 and CDR2: SGDLS and YYNGEE. CDR3 length: 14 amino acids. The CDR3, as DNA: TGTGCCAGCAGCGCCGAGCGGGACTGGAATGAGCAGTTCTTC. This sequence encodes CASSAERDWNEQFF.

There are a few counts of this clone. This chain connects TRBV6-4 to TRBJ2-3; D possibly corresponds to TRBD2 (5 bases). The CDR3 contains 13 residues. Trimming took 2 bases from V and 3 from J, leaving 6 bases between them. Germline lookup yields CDR1 MRHNA and CDR2 SNTAGT. CDR3 protein: CASSDRETDTQYF. The CDR3, as DNA: TGTGCCAGCAGTGACAGGGAGACAGATACGCAGTATTTT.

The V gene is TRBV29-1, the J gene TRBJ2-1, with D possibly being TRBD2 (6 bases). Trimming cost V 8 bases and J 6 bases, with 14 bases left between them. CDR1 is SQVTM and CDR2 is ANQGSEA in the germline V gene. The CDR3 spans 12 residues. The CDR3 DNA sequence: TGCAGCAGTGGGCGGGGACCCAATGAGCAGTTCTTC. Its protein product is CSSGRGPNEQFF.

This clone is classed as medium-sized (0.01 to 0.1%). V is TRBV28 and J is TRBJ1-2; D gene ambiguous. Germline V gene data show CDR1 as MDHEN and CDR2 as SYDVKM. The CDR3 totals 12 residues. Trimming stripped 5 bases from V and 4 bases from J, with 8 bases between. Written as DNA, the CDR3 is TGTGCCAGCAGTATATACACCTATGGCTACACCTTC. This sequence encodes CASSIYTYGYTF.

The rearrangement joins TRBV7-9 to TRBJ2-3, with D possibly being TRBD2 (6 bases). Trimming took 2 bases from V and 3 from J, leaving 12 bases between them. Germline CDR1 and CDR2: SEHNR and FQNEAQ (reference sequence). The CDR3 has 15 amino acids. CDR3 DNA: TGTGCCAGCAGCTTAAGGGCGGGAAGGACAGATACGCAGTATTTT. It translates to CASSLRAGRTDTQYF.

Only a few counts were recorded for this clone. J is TRBJ1-3 and V is TRBV7-8; the match to TRBD1 covers 11 bases. The germline CDR1 and CDR2 sequences are SGHVS and FQNEAQ. Germline trimming cut 5 bases from V and 3 bases from J; bases unmatched to any gene: 9. The CDR3 extends over 17 amino acids. For the CDR3, the DNA is TGTGCCAGCAGCCCAGGACAGGGGGCGATAGGTGGAAACACCATATATTTT. Translated, it gives CASSPGQGAIGGNTIYF.

In this sample, this clone is medium-sized. In DNA, the CDR3 is TGCGCCAGCAGCCCGAGGGAGGGGCGCTACGAGCAGTACTTC. This codes for CASSPREGRYEQYF. V and J are TRBV5-1 and TRBJ2-7; 7 bases are a match to TRBD2. This CDR3 region has 14 residues. Germline V CDR1 and CDR2: SGHRS, YFSETQ. Trimming at V came to 4 bases and at J to 3 bases, leaving 7 bases not matched to a gene.

V gene TRBV21-1 combines with J gene TRBJ1-2; the table's D gene call, TRBD1, was not cross checked with the DNA. TRBV21-1 is labeled a pseudogene. There are 16 residues in the CDR3. This CDR3 reads CASSLCPGTANYGYTF. The CDR3 coding sequence is TGTGCCAGCAGCCTGTGCCCCGGGACAGCTAACTATGGCTACACCTTC.

The rearrangement joins TRBV5-1 to TRBJ2-2, with D perhaps matching TRBD1 (6 bases). V gave up 3 bases and J gave up 4 bases, with 13 bases separating them. The V gene's germline CDR1 is SGHRS and CDR2 YFSETQ. CDR3 size: 15 residues. CDR3 coding DNA: TGCGCCAGCAGCTACACTACAGGGTCCACCGGGGAGCTGTTTTTT. Its protein is CASSYTTGSTGELFF.

CDR3 amino acids: CASSLAGGGYNEQFF. As DNA, the CDR3 is TGTGCCAGCAGTCTAGCGGGAGGGGGCTACAATGAGCAGTTCTTC. V and J are TRBV6-1 and TRBJ2-1, with 12 bases matching TRBD2. In germline, CDR1 is MNHNS, CDR2 SASEGT. CDR3 length: 15 residues. Trimming removed 5 bases from V and 3 bases from J; junction bases left unmatched: 2.

Only a few counts were recorded for this clone. The CDR3 nucleotides read TGCGCCAGCAGCTTGGTTGGACTAGCGGGGCAGAACACCGGGGAGCTGTTTTTT. Its protein product is CASSLVGLAGQNTGELFF. V gene TRBV5-1 combines with J gene TRBJ2-2; the match to TRBD2 covers 12 bases. This CDR3 has 18 amino acids. J gave up 1 base and V 0 bases, and 4 bases lay outside the gene matches. Germline assignment: CDR1 SGHRS and CDR2 YFSETQ.

V is TRBV4-3 and J is TRBJ1-5, with no clear D. The CDR3 length is 13 residues. The V gene's germline CDR1 is LGHNA and CDR2 YSLEER. V shed 4 bases and J shed 4 bases, with 8 bases lying between them. The CDR3 sequence: CASSLNRNQPQHF. DNA of the CDR3: TGCGCCAGCAGCCTAAACAGAAATCAGCCCCAGCATTTT.